This entry is about one T cell receptor beta chain. Its antigen is unidentified. The CDR3 is 10 residues long. Deletions cut 3 bases from V and 9 bases from J, with 5 bases between. Germline V lookup: CDR1 ENHRY, CDR2 SYGVKD. This sample is part of a study of cytomegalovirus exposure and HLA in healthy donors. Whole-study findings and limits: With later analysis, a missense DCLRE1C variant became linked to TCR beta V- and J-gene trimming.

PCR employed 60 Vbeta and 13 Jbeta primers. Method: immunoSEQ multiplex PCR; TCRdb's copy keeps in-frame clones and lacks some. This sample yields about 120,000 clones, of which more than 75% are seen a single time; around 12% belongs to the top ten. The source material was PBMCs. V gene TRBV10-3 combines with J gene TRBJ1-2; D remains unclear. The clonotype originates from a woman aged 40 to 50 in good health and CMV-seropositive. The CDR3 DNA sequence: TGTGCCATCAGTGATCGTAGCTACACCTTC. Protein product: CAISDRSYTF.